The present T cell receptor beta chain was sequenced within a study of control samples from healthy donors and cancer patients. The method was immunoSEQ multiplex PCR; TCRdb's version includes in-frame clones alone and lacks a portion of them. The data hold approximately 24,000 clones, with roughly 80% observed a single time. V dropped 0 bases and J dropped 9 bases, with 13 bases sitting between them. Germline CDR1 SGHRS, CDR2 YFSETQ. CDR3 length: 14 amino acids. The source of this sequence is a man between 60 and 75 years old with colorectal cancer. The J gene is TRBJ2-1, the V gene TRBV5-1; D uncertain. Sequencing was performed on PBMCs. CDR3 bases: TGCGCCAGCAGCTTGGCTAGGGATAGGAGTGAGCAGTTCTTC. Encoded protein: CASSLARDRSEQFF.